This T cell receptor beta chain originates from a study of T cells in Graves' hyperthyroidism and ophthalmopathy. Looking at the study overall: The blood sample was taken at first diagnosis, before treatment began. Regarding the study as a whole: Blood held most thyroid clonotypes expanded above 0.001 frequency.

Clinicians diagnosed patients from clinical symptoms, serum thyroxine and TRAb, thyroid ultrasound and orbital computed tomography. From germline, CDR1 is SGHRS and CDR2 YFSETQ. This CDR3 comprises 15 residues. Unmatched junction bases numbered 14, after V lost 5 bases and J lost 6 bases. What was amplified from RNA transcripts were TCR beta CDR3 regions. Carried out on the TCR CDR3, a first-round RT-PCR used the HTBI primer set. TCRdb reanalysed the multiplex PCR reads using MiXCR and keeps one entry per CDR3 protein. The sample has hundreds of thousands of distinct CDR3 sequences; around 39% are singletons. In this sample, this clonotype turned up a few times. Its antigen is unidentified.

This sequence originates from a man aged 18 to 35 with Graves' hyperthyroidism. V gene TRBV5-1 combines with J gene TRBJ2-7; the match to TRBD2 covers 7 bases. The sample comprised blood. DNA of the CDR3: TGCGCCAGCAGTTCCCTCGGGACTACCTCGCCCGAGCAGTACTTC. This translates into CASSSLGTTSPEQYF.